These 11 T cell receptor beta chains were sequenced from one sample in a study of tumor-infiltrating lymphocytes in primary liver carcinoma. Investigators took RNA and DNA out together from approximately 22-30 mg of unsorted bulk tissue. The researchers produced TCR beta cDNA from 450 to 600 ng total RNA with a constant-region primer. Each TCR beta library was derived from three nested multiplex PCR rounds that employed slightly modified ARM-PCR. TRBV1-TRBV30 forward primers paired with a C-beta reverse primer drove the first two PCR rounds, ten to eleven cycles each. TCRdb processed the multiplex PCR reads anew with MiXCR; each CDR3 protein has one entry. The repertoire holds 150,000 to 200,000 distinct CDR3 sequences, around 85% seen once, with around a sixth in the top ten. The sequencing sample was made of tumor tissue from primary liver carcinoma. All receptors come from a man aged 40-55 years with primary liver carcinoma and hepatitis B virus infection.

Points on this clonotype: Germline and junction disagree at one end, which may indicate a read error. This sequence joins TRBV29-1 and TRBJ2-5; possibly TRBD1 for D (6 bases). The CDR3 runs 15 residues. The germline CDR1 and CDR2 sequences are SQVTM and ANQGSEA. The CDR3 region is CSVEADSGGAETQYF. DNA of the CDR3: TGCAGCGTTGAAGCGGACAGTGGGGGAGCAGAGACCCAATACTTC.

In this sample, this clonotype turned up once. A read error may explain this, as a much larger clone is one base away. The genes are TRBV28 and TRBJ2-1; TRBD2 might be the D (5 bases). V was clipped by 5 bases and J by 2 bases, with 16 bases between them. The CDR3 runs 16 residues. The germline V gene has CDR1 MDHEN and CDR2 SYDVKM. The CDR3 DNA follows: TGTGCCAGCAGTGTCTCTCCTATCGGGACCTACAATGAGCAGTTCTTC. Protein sequence: CASSVSPIGTYNEQFF.

As for this clonotype: A much larger clonotype is one base distant, so this may be a read error. The chain combines TRBV6-4 with TRBJ1-1; TRBD1 might be the D (6 bases). Germline-derived CDR1 and CDR2 are MRHNA and SNTAGT. V was pared by 5 bases and J by 7 bases, with 23 bases between. CDR3 length: 16 residues. The CDR3: CASSPGGGRSDIEAFF. CDR3 bases: TGTGCCAGCAGTCCGGGGGGGGGCCGGTCGGACATTGAAGCTTTCTTT.

V and J are TRBV6-5 and TRBJ1-2; D is undetermined. The CDR3 is made up of 16 amino acids. Germline assignment: CDR1 MNHEY and CDR2 SVGAGI. V was cut by 4 bases and J by 6 bases, with 21 bases left in between. The CDR3 DNA sequence: TGTGCCAGCAGTTCCGGGGTCGGGGTTGTCAACCATGGCTACACCTTC. This translates into CASSSGVGVVNHGYTF.

As concerns this clonotype: One end of the junction does not line up with germline, which may come from a read error. The V call is TRBV29-1, the J call TRBJ2-7; 7 bases are shared with TRBD1. This CDR3 comprises 13 residues. The germline gives CDR1 SQVTM, CDR2 ANQGSEA. CDR3 region: CSVAPTGLLEPYF. CDR3 nucleotide sequence: TGCAGCGTAGCCCCGACAGGGCTCCTCGAGCCGTACTTC.

The chain recombines TRBV4-3 with TRBJ2-1, with 7 bases matching TRBD1. The CDR3 has 16 residues. J was trimmed by 15 bases and V by 3 bases; bases with no gene match: 20. CDR1 and CDR2 from the germline V gene are LGHNA and YSLEER. Here the CDR3 reads CASSQDVGGQYNELFF. The CDR3 coding sequence is TGCGCCAGCAGCCAGGATGTAGGGGGCCAGTACAATGAGTTGTTCTTC.

Points on this clonotype: Germline and junction disagree at one end, which may indicate a read error. This chain uses TRBV29-1 with TRBJ1-1; D call uncertain. Per the germline V gene, CDR1 is SQVTM and CDR2 is ANQGSEA. This CDR3 contains 13 residues. CDR3 in DNA: TGCAGCGCCCTACCAGACCTAAACACTGAAGGTTTCTTT. Its protein is CSALPDLNTEGFF.

A remark on this clonotype: The CDR3 carries no conserved terminal phenylalanine or tryptophan, so it likely arises from a read error. This rearrangement joins TRBV30 to TRBJ1-1; D might be TRBD1 (6 bases). The CDR3 has 13 residues. Germline assignment: CDR1 GTSNPN and CDR2 SVGIG (reference sequence). Trimming left V 3 bases short and J 7 bases short, with 15 bases between. CDR3 sequence reads: CAWSGDRRSEAFY. The CDR3 coding sequence is TGTGCCTGGAGCGGAGACAGGCGCAGTGAAGCTTTCTAT.

On this clonotype: Mismatch with germline at one junction end may stem from a read error. CDR3: CARSYSPQQPQYF. The CDR3, as DNA: TGTGCCAGGAGTTACTCCCCCCAACAGCCCCAGTATTTT. The chain couples TRBV6-5 to TRBJ1-5, with D unresolved. The J call may be mistaken, given a closer DNA end match to TRBJ2-3. CDR1 and CDR2 (germline): MNHEY, SVGAGI. The CDR3 has 13 amino acids.

The chain joins TRBV11-2 to TRBJ2-1; no clear D. The CDR3 is 16 amino acids. V dropped 5 bases and J dropped 3 bases, with 17 bases sitting between them. Germline CDR1 and CDR2: SGHAT and FQNNGV. For the CDR3, the DNA is TGTGCCAGCAGCCTGCTTCTGCGGAGCTACTACAATGAGCAGTTCTTC. Amino acid sequence: CASSLLLRSYYNEQFF.

The CDR3 protein is CASGSRDEQFF. The CDR3, as DNA: TGTGCCAGCGGCTCCCGGGATGAGCAGTTCTTC. The V call is TRBV7-9, the J call TRBJ2-1; D remains ambiguous. Trimming took 8 bases from V and 8 from J, leaving 10 bases between them. Germline V gives CDR1 SEHNR, CDR2 FQNEAQ (reference sequence). This CDR3 is 11 amino acids long.